The clone carrying this T cell receptor beta chain was counted ten times or more. Its matching antigen is unknown. CDR3 length: 14 amino acids. The V gene end was trimmed by 4 bases and the J gene end by 5 bases; junction bases not matched to a gene: 7. Germline-derived CDR1 and CDR2 are SGDLS and YYNGEE. The entry originates in a study of T-cell reconstitution after alpha-beta-depleted transplantation in children. Findings and caveats of the study: High day-60 TCRbeta diversity in some patients came from surviving recipient T cells and thymic progenitors. Expanded graft clones, several hundred of them, were reportedly the source of alpha-beta T cells about two months after transplant. One year post-transplant, T-cell counts and diversity were largely derived from T cells produced anew.

Molecular barcoding with unique molecular identifiers was used for the TCRbeta library. Each CDR3 protein gets one entry after TCRdb re-called the PCR reads with MiXCR. The data hold approximately 350,000 distinct CDR3 sequences, with roughly 15% observed a single time. The rearrangement uses TRBV9 and TRBJ2-5, with 8 bases lining up with TRBD2. The sequences come from PBMCs, mostly from graft donor cells, collected 360 days after TCRalphabeta/CD19-depleted stem cell transplant. The sequence was collected from a male patient aged 2-15 years who had a stem cell transplant for acute lymphoblastic leukemia, so the T cells may come from the graft donor. The CDR3 reads CASSRGLEVETQYF. Here the CDR3 DNA reads TGTGCCAGCAGCCGGGGACTAGAGGTGGAGACCCAGTACTTC. Supplemented by reference TRBV9 and TRBJ2-5, the full variable domain reads DSGVTQTPKHLITATGQRVTLRCSPRSGDLSVYWYQQSLDQGLQFLIQYYNGEERAKGNILERFSAQQFPDLHSELNLSSLELGDSALYFCASSRGLEVETQYFGPGTRLLVL.